This TCR beta chain originates from a study of shared clonotypes between healthy human individuals. CD8 cells regarded as naive lacked CD45RO, were positively chosen for CCR7, and omitted terminally differentiated effector memory CD45RA+ cells. Sequencing was performed with immunoSEQ multiplex PCR; in TCRdb, only in-frame clones are kept and a portion is missing. Here the sample spans about 2 million clones, about 95% being singletons. The receptor was isolated from a man between 18 and 29 years old in good health. The sequenced sample consisted of naive CD8+ T cells sorted from blood.

The CDR3 nucleotides are TGTGCCAGCAGCGCACCACAGAGCTCTGGAAACACCATATATTTT. It specifies CASSAPQSSGNTIYF. This chain joins TRBV28 and TRBJ1-3; no reliable D call. The V end was cut by 6 bases, the J end by 0 bases, with 12 bases between. This CDR3 comprises 15 residues. CDR1 is MDHEN and CDR2 is SYDVKM in the germline V gene.